This passage covers 23 T cell receptor beta chains from one sample sequenced in a study of T cells in women clearing cervical HPV infection. Libraries were prepared by immunoSEQ multiplex PCR; TCRdb keeps only in-frame clonotypes and omits some of them. The listing contains 20,000 to 25,000 clones. The sequencing input was blood buffy coat. These receptors all come from a woman aged 18 to 75 with a cervical HPV16 infection that either progressed to CIN3+ or cleared (not recorded which).

On this clone itself: Sequencing ends 3 residues short of the CDR3 end; the germline J gene provides the rest. The chain is built from TRBV5-1 and TRBJ1-4; D might be TRBD1 (6 bases). Trimming removed 0 bases at V and 10 bases at J, with 10 bases between. The length of the CDR3 is 13 residues. CDR1 is SGHRS, CDR2 YFSETQ, per germline. Partial CDR3 DNA: TGCGCCAGCAGCTTGGACAGGGTTGCAAAA. Protein product: CASSLDRVAK. The entire CDR3 protein is CASSLDRVAKLFF. The full variable domain, completed using reference TRBV5-1 and TRBJ1-4, is KAGVTQTPRYLIKTRGQQVTLSCSPISGHRSVSWYQQTPGQGLQFLFEYFSETQRNKGNFPGRFSGRQFSNSRSEMNVSTLELGDSALYLCASSLDRVAKLFFGSGTQLSVL.

As concerns this clone: The sequenced fragment ends 3 residues before the CDR3 boundary, so the rest is inferred from the germline J gene. The J gene is TRBJ2-3, the V gene TRBV20-1; TRBD1 might be the D (5 bases). The CDR3 covers 15 residues. Trimming removed 1 base from V and 2 bases from J, with 13 bases in between. Germline V CDR1 and CDR2: DFQATT, SNEGSKA (reference sequence). The sequenced part of the CDR3 DNA is TGCAGTGCTAGAGGGGCAGGGCCTCTCACAGATACG. Its translation: CSARGAGPLTDT. The entire CDR3 is CSARGAGPLTDTQYF.

CDR3 residues: CASSYRAGGPGHEQFF. The DNA read from the CDR3 is TGTGCCAGCAGTTACCGCGCGGGAGGGCCTGGACATGAG. This rearrangement joins TRBV6-2 or TRBV6-3 to TRBJ2-1; 9 nucleotides agree with TRBD2. The observed sequence ends 3 residues before the CDR3 terminus, with the missing tail filled in from the germline J gene. The CDR3 sequence is 16 residues long. Germline trimming cut 2 bases from V and 8 bases from J; bases unmatched to any gene: 10. Germline CDR1 and CDR2: MNHEY and SVGEGT.

As regards this clone: The read is 3 residues too short to cover the CDR3 end, so that end is filled in from the germline J gene. The V and J genes are TRBV19 and TRBJ2-7; 10 bases are a match to TRBD2. The V segment lost 5 bases and the J segment 1 base; nucleotides outside the gene matches: 5. CDR1 is LNHDA and CDR2 is SQIVND in the germline V gene (reference sequence). CDR3 size: 15 residues. The CDR3 loop is CASSPLAGASYEQYF. CDR3 bases read: TGTGCCAGTAGTCCTCTAGCGGGAGCATCCTACGAG.

With respect to this clone: The sequence runs out 3 residues before the end of the CDR3; the remainder is reconstructed from the germline J gene. This rearrangement joins TRBV20-1 to TRBJ2-7; 12 bases match TRBD2. Trimming removed 6 bases from V and 5 bases from J; junction bases left unmatched: 11. Germline V gives CDR1 DFQATT, CDR2 SNEGSKA (reference sequence). The CDR3 has 15 residues. CDR3 bases read: TGCAGTGCACCCACGACTAGCGGGAGACCCGACGAG. This codes for CSAPTTSGRPDE. The entire CDR3 sequence reads CSAPTTSGRPDEQYF.

Worth noting for this clone: The read ends 3 residues shy of where the CDR3 ends; the end is completed using the germline J gene. The chain employs TRBV20-1 and TRBJ2-1, with 10 bases aligning to TRBD2. Looked up from germline, CDR1 is DFQATT and CDR2 is SNEGSKA (reference sequence). CDR3 length: 15 residues. The V and J ends lost 0 bases and 3 bases, in that order; junction bases with no gene match: 2. The part of the CDR3 DNA that was read is TGCAGTGCTAGAGAGCTAGCGGGAGTCTACAATGAG. As protein: CSARELAGVYNE. The full CDR3 sequence reads CSARELAGVYNEQFF.

According to its frequency, this clone is medium-sized. The read ends 3 residues early relative to the CDR3; the germline J gene fills the gap. The rearrangement links TRBV6-1 to TRBJ2-5; 9 bases agree with TRBD2. V gave up 4 bases and J gave up 3 bases; unmatched junction bases: 6. The CDR3 sequence is 15 residues long. Germline V lookup: CDR1 MNHNS, CDR2 SASEGT. CDR3 bases read: TGTGCCAGCAGTGGGGGGGCTAGCGGGGAAGAGACC. Protein: CASSGGASGEET. The full CDR3 protein is CASSGGASGEETQYF.

Regarding this clone: The observed sequence ends 3 residues before the CDR3 terminus, with the missing tail filled in from the germline J gene. The chain joins TRBV7-3 to TRBJ2-1, with TRBD2 as a possible D gene (6 bases). CDR1 and CDR2 from the germline V gene are SGHTA and FQGTGA. The V end was cut by 4 bases, the J end by 1 base, with 11 bases between. This CDR3 has 15 residues. The CDR3 is CASSSSVGSYNEQFF. CDR3 DNA, as far as it was read: TGTGCCAGCAGCTCTAGCGTCGGGTCCTACAATGAG.

A note on this clone: From the germline J gene comes the end of the CDR3, since the read stops 3 residues before it. The chain links TRBV6-1 to TRBJ2-7; no clear D gene. The CDR3 has 15 residues. V was trimmed by 6 bases and J by 6 bases, leaving 21 bases between them. Germline V gene lookup returns CDR1 MNHNS and CDR2 SASEGT. The CDR3 protein is CASSESIGYRREQYF. Incomplete CDR3 DNA: TGTGCCAGCAGCGAAAGTATCGGGTATCGACGCGAG.

The CDR3 bases that were read are TGTGCCATCAGTGGGACTAGCGGACGCACAGATACG. Translation gives CAISGTSGRTDT. The entire CDR3 sequence reads CAISGTSGRTDTQYF. The V and J genes are TRBV10-3 and TRBJ2-3, with 10 nucleotides matching TRBD2. Coverage ceases 3 residues before the CDR3 finishes, and the germline J gene fills in the end. Trimming cost V 4 bases and J 1 base; bases outside gene matches: 2. This CDR3 has 15 residues. The germline V gene encodes CDR1 ENHRY and CDR2 SYGVKD.

About this clone itself: The read ends 3 residues early relative to the CDR3; the germline J gene fills the gap. This chain uses TRBV19 with TRBJ1-5; tentative D call: TRBD1 (5 bases). The CDR3 loop spans 14 amino acids. Trimming pared 3 bases from V and 4 bases from J, leaving 10 bases between. Germline assignment: CDR1 LNHDA and CDR2 SQIVND (reference sequence). The CDR3 sequence: CASSIARVNQPQHF. Partial CDR3 DNA: TGTGCCAGTAGTATTGCCAGGGTAAATCAGCCC.

To note about this clone: From the germline J gene comes the end of the CDR3, since the read stops 3 residues before it. This chain connects TRBV12-3 or TRBV12-4 to TRBJ2-7, with 13 bases matching TRBD2. The CDR3 loop spans 17 amino acids. The V segment lost 5 bases and the J segment 2 bases; nucleotides outside the gene matches: 9. The CDR3 loop reads CASSTGTSGVGPYEQYF. Incomplete CDR3 DNA: TGTGCCAGCAGTACCGGGACTAGCGGGGTCGGACCCTACGAG.

As for this clone: The read stops 3 residues short of the end of the CDR3; the missing end is completed from the germline J gene. The genes are TRBV4-2 and TRBJ2-3, with TRBD1 matching 7 bases. Unmatched junction bases numbered 13, after V lost 4 bases and J lost 0 bases. The CDR3 has 18 residues. The germline gives CDR1 LGHNA, CDR2 YNFKEQ. The CDR3 bases that were read are TGTGCCAGCAGCCCCCGGGACAGACCCCAAGCTAGCACAGATACG. Its translation: CASSPRDRPQASTDT. From start to end, the CDR3 is CASSPRDRPQASTDTQYF.

As concerns this clone: The CDR3 end is not reached by the read, which stops 3 residues before it; the germline J gene fills it in. The chain is built from TRBV11-2 and TRBJ2-1, with 11 bases that match TRBD1. This CDR3 contains 15 residues. Germline assignment: CDR1 SGHAT and CDR2 FQNNGV. Trimming cost V 5 bases and J 3 bases; bases outside gene matches: 3. This chain's CDR3 is CASSGGTGGYNEQFF. The sequenced part of the CDR3 DNA is TGTGCCAGCAGCGGTGGGACAGGGGGCTACAATGAG.

Of note for this clone: The CDR3 is cut off 3 residues early in the read; its end comes from the germline J gene. The rearrangement uses TRBV5-1 and TRBJ2-7; 11 nucleotides agree with TRBD2. Germline CDR1 reads SGHRS; CDR2 reads YFSETQ. Trimming removed 0 bases from V and 5 bases from J; junction bases left unmatched: 7. The CDR3 is made up of 16 amino acids. The CDR3 protein is CASSLALASGRNEQYF. The CDR3 DNA, read in part, is TGCGCCAGCAGCTTGGCCCTGGCTAGCGGGAGGAACGAG. The variable domain in full, completed from reference TRBV5-1 and TRBJ2-7, reads KAGVTQTPRYLIKTRGQQVTLSCSPISGHRSVSWYQQTPGQGLQFLFEYFSETQRNKGNFPGRFSGRQFSNSRSEMNVSTLELGDSALYLCASSLALASGRNEQYFGPGTRLTVT.

Remarks on this clone: The read finishes 3 residues shy of the CDR3 end, and the germline J gene is used to complete it. The chain carries TRBV7-6 and TRBJ2-7, with D possibly being TRBD2 (6 bases). The CDR3 length is 15 residues. V was cut by 5 bases and J by 2 bases, with 16 bases left in between. Germline-derived CDR1 and CDR2 are SGHVS and FNYEAQ. CDR3 residues: CASSPSPGLTYEQYF. CDR3 DNA (partial): TGTGCCAGCAGCCCCAGCCCGGGACTCACCTACGAG.

On this clone: Read sequence stops 3 residues before the CDR3 end, and the germline J gene provides the missing end. The V call is TRBV20-1, the J call TRBJ2-7; D is unclear. The CDR3 is made up of 11 amino acids. The V and J ends lost 6 bases and 5 bases respectively, with 11 bases between them. Germline CDR1 reads DFQATT; CDR2 reads SNEGSKA (reference sequence). CDR3 protein: CSASAGNEQYF. Incomplete CDR3 DNA: TGCAGTGCCAGCGCCGGCAACGAG.

For this clone: The sequenced fragment ends 3 residues before the CDR3 boundary, so the rest is inferred from the germline J gene. The rearrangement uses TRBV5-4 and TRBJ2-4; TRBD1 agrees at 9 bases. The germline V gene encodes CDR1 SGHNT and CDR2 YYREEE (reference sequence). This CDR3 spans 14 amino acids. V lost 5 bases to trimming and J lost 8 bases; unmatched junction nucleotides: 8. CDR3 loop: CASRPERTGDIQYF. The CDR3 DNA, read in part, is TGTGCCAGCAGACCGGAGCGGACAGGGGACATT.

Notes on this clone: The read ends 3 residues before the CDR3 terminus; that terminus is restored from the germline J gene. The chain uses TRBV5-1 and TRBJ1-4, with D hard to call. CDR3 size: 14 residues. CDR1 is SGHRS and CDR2 is YFSETQ in the germline V gene. Trimming shortened V by 4 bases and J by 8 bases, and 15 bases separated the two germline ends. CDR3 DNA (partial): TGCGCCAGCAGCCCCAGAGGACGGGGAGAAAAA. Amino acid sequence: CASSPRGRGEK. The CDR3 as a whole reads CASSPRGRGEKLFF.

Of note for this clone: From the germline J gene comes the end of the CDR3, since the read stops 3 residues before it. The same CDR3 is also encoded by other DNA sequences in this sample. The chain couples TRBV5-1 to TRBJ2-1; 8 bases agree with TRBD2. This CDR3 region has 15 residues. J lost 8 bases, V lost 3 bases, and 10 bases had no gene match. CDR1 and CDR2 (germline): SGHRS, YFSETQ. The CDR3 spells CASSWFSGIVDEQFF. The part of the CDR3 DNA that was read is TGCGCCAGCAGCTGGTTTAGCGGGATAGTCGATGAG.

A note on this clone: Sequencing ends 3 residues short of the CDR3 end; the germline J gene provides the rest. This chain links TRBV5-1 with TRBJ2-6; D call uncertain. The CDR3 runs 18 residues. V lost 0 bases, J lost 0 bases, and 13 bases lay in between. CDR1 and CDR2 from the germline V gene are SGHRS and YFSETQ. This chain's CDR3 is CASSLVAGAGSGANVLTF. CDR3 bases read: TGCGCCAGCAGCTTGGTGGCAGGAGCCGGCTCTGGGGCCAACGTC.

Considering frequency, this clone is medium-sized. The sequenced fragment ends 3 residues before the CDR3 boundary, so the rest is inferred from the germline J gene. This rearrangement joins TRBV6-2 or TRBV6-3 to TRBJ1-1, with D perhaps matching TRBD1 (6 bases). The germline CDR1 and CDR2 sequences are MNHEY and SVGEGT. This CDR3 is built from 12 residues. V lost 9 bases to trimming and J lost 1 base, with 9 bases between them. The CDR3 bases that were read are TGTGCCAGTGAGACAGGGAACACTGAA. This sequence encodes CASETGNTE. The complete CDR3 sequence is CASETGNTEAFF.

In regard to this clone: The read ends 3 residues early relative to the CDR3; the germline J gene fills the gap. The chain recombines TRBV9 with TRBJ2-1; 8 bases map to TRBD2. The germline V gene has CDR1 SGDLS and CDR2 YYNGEE. V was pared by 2 bases and J by 6 bases, with 4 bases of the junction left unmatched. This CDR3 has 14 amino acids. CDR3 in amino acids: CASSVTSGLNEQFF. The sequenced CDR3 bases are TGTGCCAGCAGCGTTACTAGCGGTCTCAATGAG.